A single sample is the source of the 14 T cell receptor beta chains below, sequenced in a study of beta chain features in type 1 diabetes. Expressed TCRB transcripts got sequenced, as all isolated RNA was reverse transcribed. Sequencing used immunoSEQ multiplex PCR; TCRdb keeps in-frame clones, though not all of them. This table holds some 160,000 clones, around 9.7% found once. The study's findings and limits: A moderate, significant TCRB CDR3 shortening appeared in type 1 diabetes across four CD4+ subsets.

Their antigens are not known. Sequenced material: central memory CD4+ T cells from blood. The receptor source for this set is a woman aged 30 to 39 with type 1 diabetes.

This clone has only a few counts. V is TRBV5-4 and J is TRBJ2-3, with D tentatively TRBD2 (7 bases). This CDR3 is 15 amino acids long. Germline CDR1 SGHNT, CDR2 YYREEE (reference sequence). V dropped 5 bases and J dropped 4 bases, with 17 bases sitting between them. CDR3 in DNA: TGTGCCAGCAGTTCCGGGGGCGGGAGCGCAGATACGCAGTATTTT. It yields the protein CASSSGGGSADTQYF.

This clone has a handful of counts. This chain connects TRBV27 to TRBJ2-7; perhaps TRBD2 as D (5 bases). CDR3 size: 13 residues. The germline CDR1 and CDR2 sequences are MNHEY and SMNVEV (reference sequence). Trimming removed 6 bases at V and 1 base at J, with 10 bases between. CDR3 sequence: CASRTGNSYEQYF. CDR3 DNA sequence: TGTGCCAGCAGGACGGGAAATTCCTACGAGCAGTACTTC.

The sample holds a few counts of this clone. The chain has TRBV15 and TRBJ2-7; TRBD1 agrees at 7 bases. Germline V gene data show CDR1 as LNHNV and CDR2 as YYDKDF (reference sequence). The J segment lost 3 bases and the V segment lost 0 bases, leaving 5 bases of the junction unmatched. The CDR3 runs to 15 residues. CDR3 bases: TGTGCCACCAGCAGAGATTGGGCAGGGGGCTACGAGCAGTACTTC. Translation: CATSRDWAGGYEQYF.

This clone was seen only a few times. This rearrangement joins TRBV27 to TRBJ2-5; 9 bases map to TRBD1. CDR1 is MNHEY, CDR2 SMNVEV, per germline (reference sequence). The J segment lost 5 bases and the V segment lost 0 bases, leaving 7 bases of the junction unmatched. The CDR3 has 16 residues. The CDR3 loop reads CASSLSQGAGGETQYF. The CDR3 bases are TGTGCCAGCAGTTTATCACAGGGGGCGGGTGGGGAGACCCAGTACTTC.

The J gene is TRBJ2-3, the V gene TRBV5-1, with 9 bases aligning to TRBD2. Per the germline V gene, CDR1 is SGHRS and CDR2 is YFSETQ. V trimming: 2 bases; J trimming: 6 bases; junction bases outside the gene matches: 10. The CDR3 covers 16 residues. The CDR3 is CASSFDTSGQGDTQYF. In nucleotides, the CDR3 is TGCGCCAGCAGCTTCGATACTAGCGGGCAAGGGGATACGCAGTATTTT.

This clone was counted between two and nine times. The chain recombines TRBV18 with TRBJ2-7; TRBD2 is a possible D gene (5 bases). Looked up from germline, CDR1 is KGHSH and CDR2 is LQKENI. This CDR3 region has 14 residues. V lost 2 bases and J 2 bases, leaving 10 bases between the germline ends. CDR3: CASSPSGGAYEQYF. The CDR3 bases are TGTGCCAGCTCACCAAGCGGAGGAGCCTACGAGCAGTACTTC.

In its sample, this clone was seen a few times. The gene calls are TRBV5-1 and TRBJ2-1; the D gene is possibly TRBD2 (5 bases). Germline CDR1 SGHRS, CDR2 YFSETQ. The CDR3 totals 15 residues. Trimming took 4 bases from V and 0 from J, leaving 11 bases between them. CDR3: CASSPLESSYNEQFF. The CDR3 DNA is TGCGCCAGCAGCCCACTAGAGAGCTCCTACAATGAGCAGTTCTTC.

This clone was observed a few times. The V and J genes are TRBV7-9 and TRBJ2-1, with 8 nucleotides matching TRBD2. The V and J ends lost 0 bases and 4 bases, in that order; junction bases with no gene match: 2. The CDR3 sequence is 15 residues long. Germline lookup yields CDR1 SEHNR and CDR2 FQNEAQ (reference sequence). The CDR3 DNA follows: TGTGCCAGCAGCTTAGCTAGCGGGAATTACAATGAGCAGTTCTTC. Amino acids: CASSLASGNYNEQFF.

This clone was found a few times. CDR3 loop: CASSPDRAVWDTQYF. CDR3 bases: TGTGCCAGCAGCCCAGACAGGGCGGTATGGGATACGCAGTATTTT. J is TRBJ2-3 and V is TRBV13; 7 nucleotides line up with TRBD1. Germline lookup yields CDR1 PRHDT and CDR2 FYEKMQ (reference sequence). The CDR3 runs to 15 residues. V was clipped by 5 bases and J by 6 bases; unmatched bases: 11.

About this clone itself: An end of the junction does not agree with germline; a read error may underlie this. The chain combines TRBV7-3 with TRBJ1-1; unclear D gene. Germline lookup yields CDR1 SGHTA and CDR2 FQGTGA. The CDR3 is 15 amino acids. CDR3 DNA sequence: TGCGCCAGCAGCCAAGAGGGAGCCATGAACACTGAAGCTTTCTTT. Encoded protein: CASSQEGAMNTEAFF.

The V and J genes are TRBV30 and TRBJ2-2; 13 positions agree with TRBD2. CDR1 and CDR2 from the germline V gene are GTSNPN and SVGIG (reference sequence). This CDR3 region has 17 residues. Trimming at V came to 0 bases and at J to 3 bases, leaving 4 bases not matched to a gene. CDR3 sequence: CAWSVRLAGGYTGELFF. Written as DNA, the CDR3 is TGTGCCTGGAGTGTAAGACTAGCGGGAGGATACACCGGGGAGCTGTTTTTT.

The V call is TRBV9, the J call TRBJ2-1; 13 nucleotides match TRBD2. CDR1 is SGDLS and CDR2 is YYNGEE in the germline V gene. The CDR3 totals 17 residues. J gave up 0 bases and V 2 bases, and 2 bases lay outside the gene matches. The DNA of the CDR3 is TGTGCCAGCAGCGTCGGGACTAGCGGGAACTCCTACAATGAGCAGTTCTTC. Translated, it gives CASSVGTSGNSYNEQFF.

This sequence joins TRBV19 and TRBJ2-1; tentatively, D is TRBD2 (5 bases). V lost 6 bases to trimming and J lost 0 bases, with 12 bases between them. Germline values: CDR1 LNHDA, CDR2 SQIVND (reference sequence). This CDR3 comprises 15 residues. The CDR3 bases are TGTGCCAGTAGGCAAGCGGTGGGCTCCTACAATGAGCAGTTCTTC. It is translated as CASRQAVGSYNEQFF.

J is TRBJ1-2 and V is TRBV5-6, with D unresolved. Looked up from germline, CDR1 is SGHDT and CDR2 is YYEEEE. The germline V and J ends were trimmed by 2 bases and 1 base, with 6 bases remaining between them. There are 13 residues in the CDR3. The CDR3 nucleotides read TGTGCCAGCAGCTTTGAGGGTAACTATGGCTACACCTTC. Protein: CASSFEGNYGYTF.